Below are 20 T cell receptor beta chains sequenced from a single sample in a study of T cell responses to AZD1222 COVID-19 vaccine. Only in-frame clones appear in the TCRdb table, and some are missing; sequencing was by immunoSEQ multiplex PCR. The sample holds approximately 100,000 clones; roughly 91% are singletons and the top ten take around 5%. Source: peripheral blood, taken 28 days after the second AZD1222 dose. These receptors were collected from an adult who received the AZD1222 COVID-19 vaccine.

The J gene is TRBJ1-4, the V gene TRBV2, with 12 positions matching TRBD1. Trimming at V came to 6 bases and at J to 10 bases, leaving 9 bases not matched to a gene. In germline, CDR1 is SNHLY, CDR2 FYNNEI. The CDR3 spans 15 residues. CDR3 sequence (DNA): TGTGCCAGCAGCGGGCCCGGGACAGGGGGCGGAAAACTGTTTTTT. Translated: CASSGPGTGGGKLFF.

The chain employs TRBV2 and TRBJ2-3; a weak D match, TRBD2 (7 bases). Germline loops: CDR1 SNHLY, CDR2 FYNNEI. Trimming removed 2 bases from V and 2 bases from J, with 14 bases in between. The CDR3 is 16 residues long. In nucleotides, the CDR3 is TGTGCCAGCAGTGAAAGGGGGACTACAACCACAGATACGCAGTATTTT. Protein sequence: CASSERGTTTTDTQYF.

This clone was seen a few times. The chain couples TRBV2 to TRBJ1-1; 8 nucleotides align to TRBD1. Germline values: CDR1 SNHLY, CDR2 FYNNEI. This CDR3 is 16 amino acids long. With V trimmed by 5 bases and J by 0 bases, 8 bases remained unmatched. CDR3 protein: CASSPQGARLNTEAFF. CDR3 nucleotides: TGTGCCAGCAGTCCCCAGGGGGCCAGGCTGAACACTGAAGCTTTCTTT. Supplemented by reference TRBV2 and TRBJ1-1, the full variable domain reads EPEVTQTPSHQVTQMGQEVILRCVPISNHLYFYWYRQILGQKVEFLVSFYNNEISEKSEIFDDQFSVERPDGSNFTLKIRSTKLEDSAMYFCASSPQGARLNTEAFFGQGTRLTVV.

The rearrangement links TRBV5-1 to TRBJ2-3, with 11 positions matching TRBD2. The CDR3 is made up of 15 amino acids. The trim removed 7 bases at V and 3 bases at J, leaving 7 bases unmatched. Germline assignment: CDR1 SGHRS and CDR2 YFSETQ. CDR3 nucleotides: TGCGCCAGCGGCCTTACTAGCGGGGGTACAGATACGCAGTATTTT. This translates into CASGLTSGGTDTQYF.

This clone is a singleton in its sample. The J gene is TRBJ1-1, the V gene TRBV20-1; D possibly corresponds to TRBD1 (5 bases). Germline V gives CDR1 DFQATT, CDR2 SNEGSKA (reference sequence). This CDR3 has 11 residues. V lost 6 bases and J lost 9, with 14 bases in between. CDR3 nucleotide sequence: TGCAGTGCCACACAGGTTGTGAAAGCTTTCTTT. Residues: CSATQVVKAFF.

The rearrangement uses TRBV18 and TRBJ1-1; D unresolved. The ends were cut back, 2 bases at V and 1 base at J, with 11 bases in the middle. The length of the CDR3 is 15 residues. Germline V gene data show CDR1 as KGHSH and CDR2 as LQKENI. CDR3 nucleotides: TGTGCCAGCTCACCATCGTCATCGGGGAACACTGAAGCTTTCTTT. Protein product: CASSPSSSGNTEAFF.

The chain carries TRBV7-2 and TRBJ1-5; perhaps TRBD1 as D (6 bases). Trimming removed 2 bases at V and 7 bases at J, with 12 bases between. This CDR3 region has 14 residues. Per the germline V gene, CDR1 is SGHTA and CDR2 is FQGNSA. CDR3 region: CASSLQGGRQPQHF. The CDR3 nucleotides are TGTGCCAGCAGCTTACAAGGGGGGAGGCAGCCCCAGCATTTT. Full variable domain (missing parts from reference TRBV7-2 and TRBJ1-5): GAGVSQSPSNKVTEKGKDVELRCDPISGHTALYWYRQSLGQGLEFLIYFQGNSAPDKSGLPSDRFSAERTGGSVSTLTIQRTQQEDSAVYLCASSLQGGRQPQHFGDGTRLSIL.

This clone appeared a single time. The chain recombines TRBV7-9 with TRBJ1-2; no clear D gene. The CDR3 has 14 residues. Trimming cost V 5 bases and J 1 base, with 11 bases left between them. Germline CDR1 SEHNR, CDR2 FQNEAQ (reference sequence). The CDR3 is CASSASNDNYGYTF. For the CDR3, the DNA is TGTGCCAGCAGCGCCTCGAACGATAACTATGGCTACACCTTC.

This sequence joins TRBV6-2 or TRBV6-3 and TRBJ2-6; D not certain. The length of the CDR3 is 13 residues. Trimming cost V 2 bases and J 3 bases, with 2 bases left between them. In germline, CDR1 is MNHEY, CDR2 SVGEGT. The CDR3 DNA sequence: TGTGCCAGCAGTTACGATGGGGCCAACGTCCTGACTTTC. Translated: CASSYDGANVLTF.

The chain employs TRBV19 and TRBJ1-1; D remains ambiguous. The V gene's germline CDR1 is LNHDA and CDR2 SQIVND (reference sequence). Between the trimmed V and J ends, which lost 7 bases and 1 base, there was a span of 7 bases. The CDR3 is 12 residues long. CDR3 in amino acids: CASNGRNTEAFF. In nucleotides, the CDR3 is TGTGCCAGTAACGGTCGGAACACTGAAGCTTTCTTT.

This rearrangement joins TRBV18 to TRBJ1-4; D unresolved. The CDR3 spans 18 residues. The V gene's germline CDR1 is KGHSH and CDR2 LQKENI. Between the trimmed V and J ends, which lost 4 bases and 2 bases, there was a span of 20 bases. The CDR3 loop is CASSLHRVASETNEKLFF. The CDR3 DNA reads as TGTGCCAGCTCACTCCATAGGGTGGCGAGTGAGACTAATGAAAAACTGTTTTTT.

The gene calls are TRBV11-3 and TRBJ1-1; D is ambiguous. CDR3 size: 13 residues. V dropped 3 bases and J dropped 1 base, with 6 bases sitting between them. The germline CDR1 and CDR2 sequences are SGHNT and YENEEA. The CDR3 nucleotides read TGTGCCAGCAGCTTCTCCGGGAACACTGAAGCTTTCTTT. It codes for CASSFSGNTEAFF.

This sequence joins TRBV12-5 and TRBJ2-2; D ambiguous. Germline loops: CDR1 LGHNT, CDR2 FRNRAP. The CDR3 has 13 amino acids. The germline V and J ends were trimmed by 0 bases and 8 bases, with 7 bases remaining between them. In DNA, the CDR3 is TGTGCTAGTGGTTTGGTAATCTCTGGGGAGCTGTTTTTT. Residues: CASGLVISGELFF.

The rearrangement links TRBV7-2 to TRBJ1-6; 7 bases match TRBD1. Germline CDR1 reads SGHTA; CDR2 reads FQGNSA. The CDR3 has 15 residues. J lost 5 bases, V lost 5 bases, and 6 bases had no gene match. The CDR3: CASSPDRVHNSPLHF. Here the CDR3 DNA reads TGTGCCAGCAGCCCCGACAGGGTCCATAATTCACCCCTCCACTTT.

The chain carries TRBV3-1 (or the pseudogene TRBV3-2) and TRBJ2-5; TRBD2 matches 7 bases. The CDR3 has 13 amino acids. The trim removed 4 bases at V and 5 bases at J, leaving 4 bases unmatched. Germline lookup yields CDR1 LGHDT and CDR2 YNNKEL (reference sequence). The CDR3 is CASSRGGRETQYF. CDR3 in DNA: TGTGCCAGCAGCCGGGGGGGTCGTGAGACCCAGTACTTC.

This CDR3 is CASSLVAGHSYEQYF. The CDR3 DNA is TGTGCCAGCAGCTTAGTTGCAGGGCACTCCTACGAGCAGTACTTC. The chain employs TRBV11-2 and TRBJ2-7; D perhaps matches TRBD1 (5 bases). V lost 1 base and J lost 0, with 10 bases in between. The CDR3 is 15 amino acids. Germline loops: CDR1 SGHAT, CDR2 FQNNGV.

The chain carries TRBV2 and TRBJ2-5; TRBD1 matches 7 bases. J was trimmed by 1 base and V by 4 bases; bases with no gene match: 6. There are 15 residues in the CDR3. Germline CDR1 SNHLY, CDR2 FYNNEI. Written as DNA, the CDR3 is TGTGCCAGCAGTGCTCTGGGACAGCCCCAAGAGACCCAGTACTTC. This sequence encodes CASSALGQPQETQYF.

CDR3 nucleotides: TGTGCCAGTAGTGGTACAGGTCGGTCACCCCTCCACTTT. Encoded protein: CASSGTGRSPLHF. The chain joins TRBV19 to TRBJ1-6; D possibly corresponds to TRBD1 (5 bases). The CDR3 spans 13 residues. Trimming stripped 5 bases from V and 10 bases from J, with 12 bases between. The germline V gene has CDR1 LNHDA and CDR2 SQIVND (reference sequence).

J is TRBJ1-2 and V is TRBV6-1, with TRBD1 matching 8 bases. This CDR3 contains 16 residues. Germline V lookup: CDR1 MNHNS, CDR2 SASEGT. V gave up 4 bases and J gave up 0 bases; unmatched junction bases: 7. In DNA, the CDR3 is TGTGCCAGCAGTGGGGACAGGTCATTAGCTAACTATGGCTACACCTTC. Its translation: CASSGDRSLANYGYTF.

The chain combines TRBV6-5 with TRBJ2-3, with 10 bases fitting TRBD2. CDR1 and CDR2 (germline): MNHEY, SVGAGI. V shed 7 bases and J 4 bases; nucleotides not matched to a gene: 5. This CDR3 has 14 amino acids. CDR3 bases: TGTGCCAGCAAACTAGCGGGGCAGTCAGATACGCAGTATTTT. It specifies CASKLAGQSDTQYF.